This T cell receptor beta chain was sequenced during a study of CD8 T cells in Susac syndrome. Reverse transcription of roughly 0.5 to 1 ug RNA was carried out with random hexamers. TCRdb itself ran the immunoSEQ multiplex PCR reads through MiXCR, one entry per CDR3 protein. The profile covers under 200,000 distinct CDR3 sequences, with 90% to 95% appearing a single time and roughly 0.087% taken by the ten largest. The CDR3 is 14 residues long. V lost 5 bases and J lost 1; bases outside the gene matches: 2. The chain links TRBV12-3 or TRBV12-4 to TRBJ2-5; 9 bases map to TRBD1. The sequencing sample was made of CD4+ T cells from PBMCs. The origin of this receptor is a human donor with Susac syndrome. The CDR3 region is CASSGQGSQETQYF. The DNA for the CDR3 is TGTGCCAGCAGTGGACAGGGGAGCCAAGAGACCCAGTACTTC.